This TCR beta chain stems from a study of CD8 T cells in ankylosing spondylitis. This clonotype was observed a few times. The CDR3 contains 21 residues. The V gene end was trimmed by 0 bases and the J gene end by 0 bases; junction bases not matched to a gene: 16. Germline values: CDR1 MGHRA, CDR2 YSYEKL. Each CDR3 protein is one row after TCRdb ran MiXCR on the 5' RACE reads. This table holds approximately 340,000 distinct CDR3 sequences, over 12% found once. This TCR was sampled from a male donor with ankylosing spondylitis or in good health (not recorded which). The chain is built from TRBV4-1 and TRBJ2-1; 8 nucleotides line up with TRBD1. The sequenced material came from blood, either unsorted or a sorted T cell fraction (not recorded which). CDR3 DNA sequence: TGCGCCAGCAGCCAAGAAGGGGGGAACAGGGGGTACCTAAGCTCCTACAATGAGCAGTTCTTC. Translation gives CASSQEGGNRGYLSSYNEQFF.